This T cell receptor (beta chain) was captured by sequencing in a study of T cells after posttransplantation cyclophosphamide. A marrow graft followed busulfan-fludarabine conditioning, with cyclophosphamide on days +3 and +4. Relative to its sample, this clone is large. Its antigen remains unidentified. Study observations and caveats: Tissue-infiltrating T cells from skin or gut overlapped little with blood T cells.

Some clones are missing from TCRdb's copy, which holds only in-frame ones; the method was immunoSEQ multiplex PCR. Captured here are approximately 2,100 clones, none seen once; the top ten comprise over 20%. The sequence derives from a female patient in her 60s who received an allogeneic stem cell transplant from a related donor and was CMV-positive. Some T cells may be provided by the graft donor. The specimen was PBMCs, collected 86 days after allogeneic stem cell transplant with posttransplant cyclophosphamide.

CDR3 nucleotide sequence: TGTGCCAGTAGTATGTCGCGGTCTAATGAAAAACTGTTTTTT. Translating it yields CASSMSRSNEKLFF. The gene calls are TRBV19 and TRBJ1-4; D not certain. Germline CDR1 reads LNHDA; CDR2 reads SQIVND (reference sequence). V lost 3 bases to trimming and J lost 3 bases, with 8 bases between them. This CDR3 spans 14 amino acids.